The 22 T cell receptor beta chains given below trace back to one sample, sequenced in a study of STAT3 mutations in large granular lymphocyte leukemia. Antigens of these TCRs are unknown. Clones were sequenced by immunoSEQ multiplex PCR, and TCRdb holds only the in-frame ones, with some missing. The sample carries just over 5,000 clones, about two thirds recorded once. Findings and caveats of the study: Every T-cell large granular lymphocyte leukemia patient had at least one immunodominant TCR beta clonotype.

Sequencing used PBMCs. The receptors stem from a human donor with T large granular lymphocyte leukemia. Some clones in this sample may be carry-over from other donors' samples.

V is TRBV18 and J is TRBJ1-1; TRBD1 might be the D (6 bases). Trimming left V 2 bases short and J 4 bases short, with 14 bases between. The CDR3 length is 15 residues. Germline CDR1 KGHSH, CDR2 LQKENI. The DNA of the CDR3 is TGTGCCAGCTCACCAGGGCAGGGGCAGAGCACTGAAGCTTTCTTT. It translates to CASSPGQGQSTEAFF.

This clone appeared once. The chain recombines TRBV18 with TRBJ1-2; a possible D gene is TRBD1 (6 bases). The germline V gene encodes CDR1 KGHSH and CDR2 LQKENI. V lost 3 bases and J lost 8, with 16 bases in between. The CDR3 sequence is 14 residues long. The DNA for the CDR3 is TGTGCCAGCTCACCCGATTGGAACAGGGTCGGCTACACCTTC. As protein: CASSPDWNRVGYTF.

The rearrangement joins TRBV29-1 to TRBJ2-5; D not resolved. The V end lost 4 bases, the J end lost 1 base, and 16 bases lay between the germline ends. This CDR3 has 15 residues. Germline V lookup: CDR1 SQVTM, CDR2 ANQGSEA. The CDR3 protein is CSVVWGNTLQETQYF. The CDR3 DNA reads as TGCAGCGTTGTATGGGGTAATACACTCCAAGAGACCCAGTACTTC.

This chain connects TRBV18 to TRBJ1-2; 11 bases line up with TRBD1. Germline V gene data show CDR1 as KGHSH and CDR2 as LQKENI. The V gene end was trimmed by 3 bases and the J gene end by 6 bases; junction bases not matched to a gene: 6. There are 15 residues in the CDR3. CDR3: CASSPPDRGLDGYTF. The DNA for the CDR3 is TGTGCCAGCTCACCTCCGGACAGGGGGCTTGATGGCTACACCTTC.

CDR3 DNA sequence: TGTGCCAGCAGTCGTGCTGCTGTTAACTATGGCTACACCTTC. This gives the protein CASSRAAVNYGYTF. This rearrangement joins TRBV28 to TRBJ1-2; D gene ambiguous. Germline loops: CDR1 MDHEN, CDR2 SYDVKM. This CDR3 has 14 amino acids. Trimming stripped 5 bases from V and 1 base from J, with 11 bases between.

In DNA, the CDR3 is TGTGCCAGCTCACTCACCGACAGGGGGGCGATGAACACTGAAGCTTTCTTT. It encodes CASSLTDRGAMNTEAFF. V is TRBV18 and J is TRBJ1-1, with 9 positions matching TRBD1. Germline-derived CDR1 and CDR2 are KGHSH and LQKENI. Trimming cost V 4 bases and J 0 bases; bases outside gene matches: 9. The CDR3 has 17 residues.

This clone occurred a few times. The V call is TRBV4-3, the J call TRBJ2-3; a possible D gene is TRBD2 (7 bases). Germline V lookup: CDR1 LGHNA, CDR2 YSLEER. CDR3 length equals 17 residues. Trimming cost V 0 bases and J 4 bases, with 17 bases left between them. CDR3 residues: CASSQELRGALSDTQYF. The CDR3 nucleotides are TGCGCCAGCAGCCAAGAACTACGGGGGGCCTTATCAGATACGCAGTATTTT.

CDR3: CASSLDFVGGANEKLFF. Here the CDR3 DNA reads TGCGCCAGCAGCTTGGATTTTGTAGGAGGGGCTAATGAAAAACTGTTTTTT. V gene TRBV5-1 combines with J gene TRBJ1-4; possible D gene TRBD1, 5 bases. CDR1 is SGHRS, CDR2 YFSETQ, per germline. V shed 0 bases and J shed 3 bases, with 15 bases lying between them. The CDR3 consists of 17 residues.

The genes are TRBV27 and TRBJ2-7, with D tentatively TRBD2 (6 bases). Trimming took off 3 bases at V and 0 bases at J, with 12 bases between the two ends. Germline values: CDR1 MNHEY, CDR2 SMNVEV (reference sequence). The CDR3 has 15 amino acids. In nucleotides, the CDR3 is TGTGCCAGCAGTTTGGCGGGGAGAAGCTCCTACGAGCAGTACTTC. Residues: CASSLAGRSSYEQYF.

The chain uses TRBV30 and TRBJ2-7; D remains ambiguous. Germline assignment: CDR1 GTSNPN and CDR2 SVGIG (reference sequence). CDR3 length: 14 residues. The V end lost 1 base, the J end lost 4 bases, and 14 bases lay between the germline ends. CDR3 residues: CAWSGGSVVYEQYF. The CDR3 DNA is TGTGCCTGGAGTGGGGGATCGGTGGTTTACGAGCAGTACTTC.

This clone was detected only a few times. The gene calls are TRBV28 and TRBJ2-7, with 7 bases lining up with TRBD1. The germline gives CDR1 MDHEN, CDR2 SYDVKM. Trimming at V came to 5 bases and at J to 2 bases, leaving 6 bases not matched to a gene. This CDR3 has 14 residues. In DNA form, the CDR3 reads TGTGCCAGCAGTAACAGGGGTTTAACCTACGAGCAGTACTTC. It encodes CASSNRGLTYEQYF.

The CDR3 DNA reads TGCGCCAGCAGCCAAGATATAGGGCGTCCCTACGAGCAGTACTTC. Amino acid sequence: CASSQDIGRPYEQYF. The J gene is TRBJ2-7, the V gene TRBV4-3; D uncertain. Germline V gives CDR1 LGHNA, CDR2 YSLEER. Trimming took 0 bases from V and 2 from J, leaving 11 bases between them. This CDR3 has 15 amino acids.

The CDR3 here is CASRPGTGPYNEQFF. The CDR3 DNA is TGTGCCAGCAGGCCCGGGACAGGGCCCTACAATGAGCAGTTCTTC. The chain couples TRBV6-6 to TRBJ2-1, with 9 bases lining up with TRBD1. This CDR3 has 15 amino acids. V was clipped by 6 bases and J by 2 bases; unmatched bases: 5. The germline V gene encodes CDR1 MNHNY and CDR2 SVGAGI (reference sequence).

The V call is TRBV6-5, the J call TRBJ2-7; 10 bases agree with TRBD1. V shed 5 bases, J shed 3 bases, and the junction held 1 base outside the gene matches. Germline loops: CDR1 MNHEY, CDR2 SVGAGI. This CDR3 is 13 amino acids long. DNA of the CDR3: TGTGCCAGCAGTAGGGACAGGGGCTACGAGCAGTACTTC. This gives the protein CASSRDRGYEQYF.

The chain uses TRBV30 and TRBJ2-1; perhaps TRBD1 as D (6 bases). Trimming stripped 3 bases from V and 3 bases from J, with 12 bases between. Per the germline V gene, CDR1 is GTSNPN and CDR2 is SVGIG (reference sequence). There are 14 residues in the CDR3. The CDR3 DNA is TGTGCCTGGAGCGGCGACAGGCACTACAATGAGCAGTTCTTC. Amino acid sequence: CAWSGDRHYNEQFF.

This chain joins TRBV7-9 and TRBJ2-7, with D perhaps matching TRBD1 (5 bases). Trimming took 7 bases from V and 0 from J, leaving 16 bases between them. The CDR3 is made up of 15 amino acids. From germline, CDR1 is SEHNR and CDR2 FQNEAQ (reference sequence). This chain's CDR3 is CASTRSNRGSYEQYF. The CDR3 nucleotides are TGTGCCAGCACCCGCAGCAATAGGGGCTCCTACGAGCAGTACTTC.

This chain links TRBV7-9 with TRBJ2-7, with D possibly being TRBD2 (5 bases). Germline-derived CDR1 and CDR2 are SEHNR and FQNEAQ (reference sequence). The CDR3 consists of 17 residues. The ends were cut back, 2 bases at V and 5 bases at J, with 22 bases in the middle. The CDR3 region has the DNA TGTGCCAGCAGCTTATCTCGGGGTTGGACTTCGAGGGACGAGCAGTACTTC. Translated: CASSLSRGWTSRDEQYF.

The V gene is TRBV5-4, the J gene TRBJ2-7; D perhaps matches TRBD2 (6 bases). This CDR3 is 13 amino acids long. From germline, CDR1 is SGHNT and CDR2 YYREEE (reference sequence). V was cut by 0 bases and J by 2 bases, with 6 bases left in between. As DNA, the CDR3 is TGTGCCAGCAGCTTGGGCGGGACCTACGAGCAGTACTTC. Protein sequence: CASSLGGTYEQYF. The full variable domain, with the rest looked up from reference TRBV5-4 and TRBJ2-7, is ETGVTQSPTHLIKTRGQQVTLRCSSQSGHNTVSWYQQALGQGPQFIFQYYREEENGRGNFPPRFSGLQFPNYSSELNVNALELDDSALYLCASSLGGTYEQYFGPGTRLTVT.

This clone was recorded only once. V usage is TRBV5-1 and J usage is TRBJ1-5; a weak D match, TRBD1 (5 bases). Germline lookup yields CDR1 SGHRS and CDR2 YFSETQ. V was pared by 4 bases and J by 6 bases, with 17 bases between. This CDR3 spans 15 amino acids. The chain's CDR3 is CASSIGPQVPQPQHF. Here the CDR3 DNA reads TGCGCCAGCAGCATCGGGCCACAGGTTCCTCAGCCCCAGCATTTT.

The J gene is TRBJ2-6, the V gene TRBV7-9, with D uncertain. This CDR3 has 15 residues. Trimming took off 3 bases at V and 0 bases at J, with 6 bases between the two ends. Looked up from germline, CDR1 is SEHNR and CDR2 is FQNEAQ (reference sequence). The CDR3 here is CASSFYFSGANVLTF. The CDR3, as DNA: TGTGCCAGCAGCTTCTACTTCTCTGGGGCCAACGTCCTGACTTTC.

The CDR3 reads CASSYGLAASSYEQYF. The CDR3 nucleotides read TGCGCCAGCAGCTACGGACTAGCGGCCAGCTCCTACGAGCAGTACTTC. The chain is built from TRBV5-1 and TRBJ2-7, with 10 bases lining up with TRBD2. This CDR3 comprises 16 residues. The germline gives CDR1 SGHRS, CDR2 YFSETQ. J lost 0 bases, V lost 3 bases, and 6 bases had no gene match.

The rearrangement joins TRBV5-1 to TRBJ1-1; D gene uncertain. Trimming pared 2 bases from V and 2 bases from J, leaving 10 bases between. This CDR3 has 14 residues. From germline, CDR1 is SGHRS and CDR2 YFSETQ. CDR3 nucleotide sequence: TGCGCCAGCAGCTTTGATTCCACCAACACTGAAGCTTTCTTT. As protein: CASSFDSTNTEAFF.